Presented here are 16 T cell receptor beta chains from one specimen sequenced in a study of neurological immune-mediated disorders. TCRdb reprocessed the 5' RACE reads with MiXCR, giving one entry per CDR3 protein. Here the sample spans about 50,000 distinct CDR3 sequences, 4.2% being singletons. The sample consisted of PBMCs. The receptors derive from a man between 45 and 60 years old with multiple sclerosis.

This clonotype was counted ten times or more. V is TRBV12-3 or TRBV12-4 and J is TRBJ2-2, with 11 positions matching TRBD2. The CDR3 consists of 15 residues. The V and J ends lost 8 bases and 0 bases, in that order; junction bases with no gene match: 2. In DNA form, the CDR3 reads TGTGCCAGCGGGACTAGCGGTACGAACACCGGGGAGCTGTTTTTT. It yields the protein CASGTSGTNTGELFF.

This clonotype has at least ten counts. The V call is TRBV27, the J call TRBJ2-3, with D tentatively TRBD2 (6 bases). The CDR3 runs to 13 residues. Germline CDR1 MNHEY, CDR2 SMNVEV (reference sequence). V was trimmed by 4 bases and J by 3 bases, leaving 8 bases between them. Here the CDR3 DNA reads TGTGCCAGCAGTTCTGCGGGGACAGATACGCAGTATTTT. Amino acids: CASSSAGTDTQYF.

This clonotype occurred many times. The chain carries TRBV10-3 and TRBJ2-7, with no clear D. Germline loops: CDR1 ENHRY, CDR2 SYGVKD. CDR3 length equals 11 residues. Trimming pared 4 bases from V and 6 bases from J, leaving 7 bases between. The CDR3 here is CAISGHVEQYF. Written as DNA, the CDR3 is TGTGCCATCAGTGGTCACGTCGAGCAGTACTTC.

This clonotype was detected many times. The chain couples TRBV28 to TRBJ2-7, with TRBD2 identical over 10 bases. Per the germline V gene, CDR1 is MDHEN and CDR2 is SYDVKM. The CDR3 has 14 amino acids. Trimming cost V 6 bases and J 6 bases; bases outside gene matches: 8. In DNA form, the CDR3 reads TGTGCCAGCAGGTCTCCTAGCGGGAGCTCCGAGCAGTACTTC. Encoded protein: CASRSPSGSSEQYF.

This clonotype was observed many times. This chain connects TRBV5-1 to TRBJ2-1; 14 bases agree with TRBD2. Per germline, CDR1 SGHRS and CDR2 YFSETQ. This CDR3 contains 16 residues. With 5 bases clipped from V and 8 bases from J, the junction kept 9 bases outside the gene matches. CDR3 sequence: CASSSGTSGRGYEQFF. The CDR3 coding sequence is TGCGCCAGCAGTTCCGGGACTAGCGGGAGAGGGTATGAGCAGTTCTTC.

This clonotype has only a few counts. The chain uses TRBV18 and TRBJ2-1, with 11 positions matching TRBD1. The CDR3 runs 18 residues. J was trimmed by 4 bases and V by 3 bases; bases with no gene match: 11. Per the germline V gene, CDR1 is KGHSH and CDR2 is LQKENI. DNA of the CDR3: TGTGCCAGCTCACCGCGACCGGGACAGGGGGGTGATTACAATGAGCAGTTCTTC. This gives the protein CASSPRPGQGGDYNEQFF.

This clonotype was counted ten times or more. The rearrangement links TRBV29-1 to TRBJ1-4; D is undetermined. The CDR3 loop spans 12 amino acids. The V gene's germline CDR1 is SQVTM and CDR2 ANQGSEA. The ends were cut back, 5 bases at V and 8 bases at J, with 12 bases in the middle. CDR3 loop: CSVSDLGEKLFF. CDR3 nucleotide sequence: TGCAGCGTTTCTGACCTCGGGGAAAAACTGTTTTTT.

This clonotype was recorded many times. The chain couples TRBV29-1 to TRBJ2-7; 9 bases agree with TRBD1. The CDR3 is 13 amino acids. In germline, CDR1 is SQVTM, CDR2 ANQGSEA. With 5 bases clipped from V and 12 bases from J, the junction kept 14 bases outside the gene matches. CDR3 amino acids: CSVSGQGTSWAYF. CDR3 bases: TGCAGCGTTTCGGGACAGGGAACATCCTGGGCGTACTTC.

This clonotype appeared many times. V usage is TRBV7-2 and J usage is TRBJ2-1, with 8 bases aligning to TRBD1. Germline V lookup: CDR1 SGHTA, CDR2 FQGNSA. This CDR3 spans 16 amino acids. With V trimmed by 4 bases and J by 2 bases, 7 bases remained unmatched. CDR3 bases: TGTGCCAGCAGCTCATATGGACAGGGAGCCTACAATGAGCAGTTCTTC. Protein: CASSSYGQGAYNEQFF.

This clonotype was counted ten times or more. V and J are TRBV20-1 and TRBJ1-3, with 9 bases lining up with TRBD1. CDR1 is DFQATT, CDR2 SNEGSKA, per germline (reference sequence). V shed 6 bases and J 2 bases; nucleotides not matched to a gene: 5. The CDR3 covers 14 residues. The CDR3: CSAPGQGTGNTIYF. CDR3 nucleotide sequence: TGCAGTGCCCCTGGACAGGGGACTGGAAACACCATATATTTT.

This clonotype came up many times. The V call is TRBV20-1, the J call TRBJ2-1; the D gene is possibly TRBD1 (5 bases). The V gene's germline CDR1 is DFQATT and CDR2 SNEGSKA (reference sequence). Trimming took 4 bases from V and 3 from J, leaving 13 bases between them. The CDR3 is made up of 14 amino acids. CDR3 protein: CSAIDRLRYNEQFF. In DNA form, the CDR3 reads TGCAGTGCTATCGACAGATTACGCTACAATGAGCAGTTCTTC.

This clonotype was seen repeatedly, ten times or more. For the CDR3, the DNA is TGTGCCAGCAGCGTAGATACACTCAGCCATGAGCAGTTCTTC. Translation gives CASSVDTLSHEQFF. The V call is TRBV9, the J call TRBJ2-1, with D hard to call. There are 14 residues in the CDR3. In germline, CDR1 is SGDLS, CDR2 YYNGEE. Trimming left V 0 bases short and J 8 bases short, with 12 bases between.

There are many counts of this clonotype. In DNA form, the CDR3 reads TGTGCCACCAGCAGGGGGACCCAGAATCAGCCCCAGCATTTT. This encodes CATSRGTQNQPQHF. The gene calls are TRBV15 and TRBJ1-5; possible D gene TRBD1, 5 bases. CDR1 is LNHNV, CDR2 YYDKDF, per germline (reference sequence). The V end lost 3 bases, the J end lost 4 bases, and 10 bases lay between the germline ends. CDR3 length: 14 amino acids.

This clonotype has ten or more counts. This chain links TRBV29-1 with TRBJ1-3; possibly TRBD1 for D (5 bases). This CDR3 spans 14 amino acids. V was cut by 8 bases and J by 2 bases, with 16 bases left in between. Germline V gives CDR1 SQVTM, CDR2 ANQGSEA. This chain's CDR3 is CSTVRQRAGNTIYF. Written as DNA, the CDR3 is TGCAGCACGGTGAGACAGAGAGCTGGAAACACCATATATTTT. Full variable domain (rest looked up from reference TRBV29-1 and TRBJ1-3): SAVISQKPSRDICQRGTSLTIQCQVDSQVTMMFWYRQQPGQSLTLIATANQGSEATYESGFVIDKFPISRPNLTFSTLTVSNMSPEDSSIYLCSTVRQRAGNTIYFGEGSWLTVV.

Ten or more counts support this clonotype. The genes are TRBV3-1 and TRBJ1-3; 7 bases match TRBD1. Germline loops: CDR1 LGHDT, CDR2 YNNKEL (reference sequence). CDR3 size: 15 residues. The J segment lost 6 bases and the V segment lost 3 bases, leaving 8 bases of the junction unmatched. CDR3: CASSHARQGLNTIYF. The CDR3 nucleotides are TGTGCCAGCAGCCATGCCAGACAGGGTTTAAACACCATATATTTT.

This clonotype was detected ten times or more. The rearrangement links TRBV27 to TRBJ2-7; maybe TRBD2 (5 bases). Germline-derived CDR1 and CDR2 are MNHEY and SMNVEV (reference sequence). Trimming left V 0 bases short and J 5 bases short, with 23 bases between. The CDR3 contains 18 residues. The CDR3 DNA is TGTGCCAGCAGTTTATCGAGCTTCTCCTCGGGTTGGGAGAACGAGCAGTACTTC. Translating it yields CASSLSSFSSGWENEQYF.